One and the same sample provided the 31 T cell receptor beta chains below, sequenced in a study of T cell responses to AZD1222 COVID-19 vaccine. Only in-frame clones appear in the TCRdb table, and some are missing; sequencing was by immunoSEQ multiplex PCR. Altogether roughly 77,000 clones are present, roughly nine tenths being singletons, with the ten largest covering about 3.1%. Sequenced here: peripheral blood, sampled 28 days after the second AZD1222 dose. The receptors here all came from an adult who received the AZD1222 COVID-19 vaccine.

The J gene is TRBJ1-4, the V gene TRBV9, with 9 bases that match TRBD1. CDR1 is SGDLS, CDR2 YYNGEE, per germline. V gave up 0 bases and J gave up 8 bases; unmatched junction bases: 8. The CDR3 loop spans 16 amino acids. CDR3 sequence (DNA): TGTGCCAGCAGCGTAGCCCCCGACAGGGGGATGGAAAAACTGTTTTTT. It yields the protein CASSVAPDRGMEKLFF.

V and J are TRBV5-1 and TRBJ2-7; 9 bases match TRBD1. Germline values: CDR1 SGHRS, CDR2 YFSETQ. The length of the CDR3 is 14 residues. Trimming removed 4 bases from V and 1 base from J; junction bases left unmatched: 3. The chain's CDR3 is CASSMTGGSYEQYF. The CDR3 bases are TGCGCCAGCAGCATGACAGGGGGGTCCTACGAGCAGTACTTC.

CDR3 loop: CASSLAYRVGSGYTF. The CDR3 nucleotides read TGTGCCAGCAGCTTAGCCTACAGGGTTGGCAGCGGCTACACCTTC. The chain recombines TRBV7-2 with TRBJ1-2; possible D gene TRBD1, 6 bases. Looked up from germline, CDR1 is SGHTA and CDR2 is FQGNSA. The CDR3 is 15 residues long. The V end was cut by 0 bases, the J end by 8 bases, with 16 bases between.

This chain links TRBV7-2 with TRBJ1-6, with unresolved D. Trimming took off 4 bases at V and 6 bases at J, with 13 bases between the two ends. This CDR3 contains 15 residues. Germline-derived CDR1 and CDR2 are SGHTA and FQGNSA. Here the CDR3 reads CASSSNQPSNSPLHF. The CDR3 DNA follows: TGTGCCAGCAGCTCAAACCAACCATCTAATTCACCCCTCCACTTT.

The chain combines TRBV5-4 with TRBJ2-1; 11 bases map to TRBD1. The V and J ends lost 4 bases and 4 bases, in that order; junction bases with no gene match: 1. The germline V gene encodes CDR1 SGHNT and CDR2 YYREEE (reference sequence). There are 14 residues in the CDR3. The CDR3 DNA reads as TGTGCCAGCAGCCGGGACAGGGGGTACAATGAGCAGTTCTTC. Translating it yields CASSRDRGYNEQFF.

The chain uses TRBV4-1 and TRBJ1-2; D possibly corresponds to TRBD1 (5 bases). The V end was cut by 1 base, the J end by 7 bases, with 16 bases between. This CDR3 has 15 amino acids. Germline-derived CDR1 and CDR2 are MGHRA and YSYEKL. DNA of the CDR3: TGCGCCAGCAGCCAAGGGTTGCCAGGGTCGGGTGGCTACACCTTC. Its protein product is CASSQGLPGSGGYTF.

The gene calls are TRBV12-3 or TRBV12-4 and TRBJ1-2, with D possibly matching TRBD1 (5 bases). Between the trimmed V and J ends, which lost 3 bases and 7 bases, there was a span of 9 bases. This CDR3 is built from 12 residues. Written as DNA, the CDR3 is TGTGCCAGCAGTTTGGGGCAGGGTGGCTACACCTTC. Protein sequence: CASSLGQGGYTF.

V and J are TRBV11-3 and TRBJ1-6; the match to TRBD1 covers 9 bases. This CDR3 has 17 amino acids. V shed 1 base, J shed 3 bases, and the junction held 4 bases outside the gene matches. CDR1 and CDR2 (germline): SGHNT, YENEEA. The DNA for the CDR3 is TGTGCCAGCAGCTTAGTATGGACAGGGGACTATAATTCACCCCTCCACTTT. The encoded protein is CASSLVWTGDYNSPLHF. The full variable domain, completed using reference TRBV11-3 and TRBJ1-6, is EAGVVQSPRYKIIEKKQPVAFWCNPISGHNTLYWYLQNLGQGPELLIRYENEEAVDDSQLPKDRFSAERLKGVDSTLKIQPAELGDSAVYLCASSLVWTGDYNSPLHFGNGTRLTVT.

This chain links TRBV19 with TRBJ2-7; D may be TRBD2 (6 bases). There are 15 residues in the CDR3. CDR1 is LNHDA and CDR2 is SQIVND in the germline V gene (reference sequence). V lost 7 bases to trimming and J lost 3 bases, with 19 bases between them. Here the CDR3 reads CASTDPGTGLYEQYF. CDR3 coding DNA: TGTGCCAGTACCGACCCCGGGACTGGACTCTACGAGCAGTACTTC.

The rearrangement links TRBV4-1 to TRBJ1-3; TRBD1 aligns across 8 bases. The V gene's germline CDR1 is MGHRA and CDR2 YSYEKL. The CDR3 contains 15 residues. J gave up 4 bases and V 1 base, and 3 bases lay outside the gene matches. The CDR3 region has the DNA TGCGCCAGCAGCCAAGCCCGGACAGGGGGAAACACCATATATTTT. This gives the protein CASSQARTGGNTIYF.

The chain's CDR3 is CASSPGTGARNEQFF. The DNA of the CDR3 is TGTGCCAGCAGTCCCGGGACAGGGGCTAGGAATGAGCAGTTCTTC. The chain carries TRBV2 and TRBJ2-1; 10 nucleotides align to TRBD1. Per the germline V gene, CDR1 is SNHLY and CDR2 is FYNNEI. V was pared by 5 bases and J by 7 bases, with 8 bases of the junction left unmatched. This CDR3 comprises 15 residues.

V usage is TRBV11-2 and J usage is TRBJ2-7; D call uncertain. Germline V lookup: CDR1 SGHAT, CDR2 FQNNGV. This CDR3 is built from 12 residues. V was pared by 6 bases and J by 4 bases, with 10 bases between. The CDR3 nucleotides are TGTGCCAGCAGTTTTAGCAGGTACGAGCAGTACTTC. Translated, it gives CASSFSRYEQYF. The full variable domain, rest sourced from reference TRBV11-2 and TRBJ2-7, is EAGVAQSPRYKIIEKRQSVAFWCNPISGHATLYWYQQILGQGPKLLIQFQNNGVVDDSQLPKDRFSAERLKGVDSTLKIQPAKLEDSAVYLCASSFSRYEQYFGPGTRLTVT.

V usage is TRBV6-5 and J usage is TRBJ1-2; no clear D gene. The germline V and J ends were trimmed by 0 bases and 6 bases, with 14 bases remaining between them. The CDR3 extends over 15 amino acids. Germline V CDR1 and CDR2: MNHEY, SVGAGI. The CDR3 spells CASSYSSGKNNGYTF. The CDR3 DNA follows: TGTGCCAGCAGTTACTCGAGCGGGAAGAATAATGGCTACACCTTC.

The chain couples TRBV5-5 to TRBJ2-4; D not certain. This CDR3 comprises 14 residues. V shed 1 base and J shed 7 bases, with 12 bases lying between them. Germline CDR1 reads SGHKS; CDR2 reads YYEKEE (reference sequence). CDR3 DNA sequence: TGTGCCAGCAGCTTGCCAAGTTCCACGAACATTCAGTACTTC. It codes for CASSLPSSTNIQYF.

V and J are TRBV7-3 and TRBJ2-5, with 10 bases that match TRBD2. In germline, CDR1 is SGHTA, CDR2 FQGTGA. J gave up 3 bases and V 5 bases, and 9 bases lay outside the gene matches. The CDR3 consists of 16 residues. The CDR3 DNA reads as TGTGCCAGCAGCATCGATGAGCTAGCGGGAGAAGAGACCCAGTACTTC. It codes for CASSIDELAGEETQYF.

The CDR3, as DNA: TGTGCCAGCCGCAGGGGGCGCGTCGGGGAGCTGTTTTTT. This sequence encodes CASRRGRVGELFF. V usage is TRBV7-2 and J usage is TRBJ2-2; 8 bases fit TRBD1. Germline-derived CDR1 and CDR2 are SGHTA and FQGNSA. CDR3 length equals 13 residues. The V and J ends lost 8 bases and 7 bases, in that order; junction bases with no gene match: 6.

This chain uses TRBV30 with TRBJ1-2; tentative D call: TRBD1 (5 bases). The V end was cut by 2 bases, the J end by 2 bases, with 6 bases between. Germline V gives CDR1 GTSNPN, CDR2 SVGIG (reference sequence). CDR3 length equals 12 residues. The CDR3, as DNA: TGTGCCTGGAGTCCAGGGAACTATGGCTACACCTTC. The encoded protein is CAWSPGNYGYTF.

The CDR3 DNA follows: TGTGCCAGCAGCTTTCTCGGACGAGTCGGGGAGCTGTTTTTT. Protein sequence: CASSFLGRVGELFF. This sequence joins TRBV7-9 and TRBJ2-2, with D unresolved. The CDR3 has 14 residues. Germline CDR1 is SEHNR and CDR2 is FQNEAQ (reference sequence). Trimming cost V 3 bases and J 7 bases, with 12 bases left between them.

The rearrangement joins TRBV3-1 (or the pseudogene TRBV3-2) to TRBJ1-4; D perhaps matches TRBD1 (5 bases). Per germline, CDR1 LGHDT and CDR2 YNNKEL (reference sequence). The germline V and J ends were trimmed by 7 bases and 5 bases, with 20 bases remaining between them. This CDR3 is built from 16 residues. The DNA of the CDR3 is TGTGCCAGCACCCATCGGTGGGCAGGGCCGAATGAAAAACTGTTTTTT. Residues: CASTHRWAGPNEKLFF.

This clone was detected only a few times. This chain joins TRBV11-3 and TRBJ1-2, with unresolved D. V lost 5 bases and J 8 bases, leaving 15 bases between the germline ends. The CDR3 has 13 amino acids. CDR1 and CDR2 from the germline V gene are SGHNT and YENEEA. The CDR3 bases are TGTGCCAGCAGCCAAGCGGGTTTAGGGGGCTACACCTTC. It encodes CASSQAGLGGYTF.

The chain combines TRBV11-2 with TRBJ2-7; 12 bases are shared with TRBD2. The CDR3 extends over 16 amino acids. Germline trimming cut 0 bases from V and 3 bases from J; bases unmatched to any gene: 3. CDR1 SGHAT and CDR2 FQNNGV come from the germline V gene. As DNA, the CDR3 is TGTGCCAGCAGCTTAGAGACTAGCGGGAGTAACTACGAGCAGTACTTC. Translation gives CASSLETSGSNYEQYF.

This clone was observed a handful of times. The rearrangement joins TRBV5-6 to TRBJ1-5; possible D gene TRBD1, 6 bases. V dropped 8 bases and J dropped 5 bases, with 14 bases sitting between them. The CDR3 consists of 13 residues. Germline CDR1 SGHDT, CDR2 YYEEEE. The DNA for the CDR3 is TGTGCCAGACTCCAGGGGTACCATCAGCCCCAGCATTTT. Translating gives CARLQGYHQPQHF.

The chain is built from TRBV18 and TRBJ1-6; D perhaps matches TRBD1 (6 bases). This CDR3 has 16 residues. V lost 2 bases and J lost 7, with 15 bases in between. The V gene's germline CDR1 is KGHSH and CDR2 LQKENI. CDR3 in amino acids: CASSPRATGPNSPLHF. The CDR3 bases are TGTGCCAGCTCACCAAGGGCGACAGGACCAAATTCACCCCTCCACTTT.

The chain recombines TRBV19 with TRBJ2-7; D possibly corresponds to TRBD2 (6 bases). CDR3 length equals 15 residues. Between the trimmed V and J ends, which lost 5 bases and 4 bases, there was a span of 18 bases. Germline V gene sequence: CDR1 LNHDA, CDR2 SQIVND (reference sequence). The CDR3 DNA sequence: TGTGCCAGTAGTGCCCCCACGGAGGGGCGGTACGAGCAGTACTTC. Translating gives CASSAPTEGRYEQYF.

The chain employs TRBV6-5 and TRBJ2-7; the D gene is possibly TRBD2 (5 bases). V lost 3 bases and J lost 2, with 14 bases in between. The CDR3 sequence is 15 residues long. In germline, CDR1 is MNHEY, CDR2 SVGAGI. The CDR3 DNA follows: TGTGCCAGCAGTTATCGTCCTAGCTTTCCCTACGAGCAGTACTTC. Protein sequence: CASSYRPSFPYEQYF.

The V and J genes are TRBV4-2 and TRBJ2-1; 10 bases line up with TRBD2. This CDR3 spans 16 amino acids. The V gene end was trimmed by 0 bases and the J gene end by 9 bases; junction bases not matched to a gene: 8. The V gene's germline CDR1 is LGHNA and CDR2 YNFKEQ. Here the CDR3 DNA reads TGTGCCAGCAGCCAAGATATCAGCGGGAGGGCCGGTGAGCAGTTCTTC. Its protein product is CASSQDISGRAGEQFF.

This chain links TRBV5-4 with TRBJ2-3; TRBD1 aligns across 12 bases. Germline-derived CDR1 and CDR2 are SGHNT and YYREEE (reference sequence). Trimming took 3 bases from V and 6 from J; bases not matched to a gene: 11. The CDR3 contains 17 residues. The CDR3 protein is CASSSPPGQGAGDTQYF. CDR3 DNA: TGTGCCAGCAGCTCTCCCCCGGGACAGGGGGCGGGTGATACGCAGTATTTT.

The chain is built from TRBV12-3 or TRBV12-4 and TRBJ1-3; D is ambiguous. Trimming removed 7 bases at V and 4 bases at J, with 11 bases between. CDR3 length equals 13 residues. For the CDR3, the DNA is TGTGCCAGCACCCTCCTATACGGAAACACCATATATTTT. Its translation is CASTLLYGNTIYF.

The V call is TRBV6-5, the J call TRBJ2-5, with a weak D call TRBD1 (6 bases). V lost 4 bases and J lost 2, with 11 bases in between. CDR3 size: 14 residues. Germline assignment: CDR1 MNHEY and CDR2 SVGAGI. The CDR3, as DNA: TGTGCCAGCAGTTGGGGACACATACAAGAGACCCAGTACTTC. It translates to CASSWGHIQETQYF.

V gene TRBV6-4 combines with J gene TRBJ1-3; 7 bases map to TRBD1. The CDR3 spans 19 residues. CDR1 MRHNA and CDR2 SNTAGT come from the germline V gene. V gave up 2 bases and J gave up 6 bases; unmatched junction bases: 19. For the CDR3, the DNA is TGTGCCAGCAGTGACACCCTCCGTAGACAGGGTCGCATTGAAAACACCATATATTTT. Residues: CASSDTLRRQGRIENTIYF.

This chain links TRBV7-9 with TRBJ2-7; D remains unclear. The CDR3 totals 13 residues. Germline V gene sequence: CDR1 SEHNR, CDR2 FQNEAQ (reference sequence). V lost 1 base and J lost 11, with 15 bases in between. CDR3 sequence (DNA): TGTGCCAGCAGCTTAGGGGATCTTTATTCGGAGTACTTC. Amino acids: CASSLGDLYSEYF.